Reported below is one T cell receptor (beta chain). What it binds is unknown. The data derive from a study of blood T cells in healthy people across ages. A second PCR of 7 to 11 cycles used a sample-barcoded 5' primer and a J-beta primer mix. TCRdb reanalysed the 5' RACE reads using MiXCR and keeps one entry per CDR3 protein. The repertoire consists of roughly 930,000 distinct CDR3 sequences, with about 44% occurring once and the leading ten covering about an eighth. Study results and limitations: Changes in expanded clonotypes were possibly confounded, as the CMV status of donors was unknown.

V was pared by 1 base and J by 8 bases, with 5 bases of the junction left unmatched. Germline loops: CDR1 MNHEY, CDR2 SMNVEV (reference sequence). This CDR3 spans 15 amino acids. V usage is TRBV27 and J usage is TRBJ1-6; 7 positions agree with TRBD1. The sequence derives from a man aged 25-40 years in good health. Sequencing was carried out using blood. The CDR3 loop reads CASSLYTGVDSPLHF. The CDR3 DNA reads as TGTGCCAGCAGTTTATATACAGGGGTTGATTCACCCCTCCACTTT.